The T cell receptor (beta chain) described here comes from a study of identical twins. This clonotype came up many times. As yet, its antigen is unknown. The donors were all healthy and Caucasian. Notes on the study in general: Modelling approaches yielded underestimates of out-of-frame TCR alpha sharing between monozygotic twins. Conclusions were based on cross-sectional statistical analysis, without following the same donors.

Between the trimmed V and J ends, which lost 6 bases and 1 base, there was a span of 15 bases. Germline V gene sequence: CDR1 MDHEN, CDR2 SYDVKM. This CDR3 is built from 15 residues. TCRdb used MiXCR to reprocess the 5' RACE reads, holding one entry per CDR3 protein. The table records 400,000 to 500,000 distinct CDR3 sequences, approximately 17% of them present only once. The sequencing input was naive T cells sorted from blood. The gene calls are TRBV28 and TRBJ2-5, with D tentatively TRBD2 (6 bases). The TCR comes from a middle-aged man in good health. DNA of the CDR3: TGTGCCAGCAGGAGAAACGGAGGGGTCCAAGAGACCCAGTACTTC. It yields the protein CASRRNGGVQETQYF.